This is a list of T cell receptor beta chains from one sample in a study of shared clonotypes between healthy human individuals. TCRdb's table, derived via immunoSEQ multiplex PCR, lists solely in-frame clones and lacks some. Among about 1 million clones listed, approximately 72% were seen once. The specimen was memory CD4+ T cells sorted from blood. The receptor source for this set is a man aged 18 to 29 in good health. The CDR3 runs from the conserved cysteine through the conserved F or W.

TRBV14	TRBJ1-6	CASSPSGGIENSPLHF
TRBV27	TRBJ2-7	CASSPLSRGWEQYF
TRBV29-1	TRBJ2-7	CSVTSPSEQYF
TRBV7-9	TRBJ2-2	CASSYSGVIGELFF
TRBV19	TRBJ2-3	CASSLGRPGTDTQYF
TRBV7-6	TRBJ2-3	CASSFGEDTQYF
TRBV5-1	TRBJ2-7	CASSSRTDSYEQYF
TRBV28	TRBJ2-7	CASSFWTSGRERKDEQYF
TRBV13	TRBJ2-1	CASSSKNEQFF
TRBV27	TRBJ2-7	CASSRRVDSYEQYF
TRBV9	TRBJ2-3	CASSPGLARTDTQYF
TRBV5-4	TRBJ2-7	CASSSYGGYEQYF
TRBV30	TRBJ1-1	CAWRAGRRNTEAFF
TRBV7-8	TRBJ2-3	CASNNRGWDTQYF
TRBV7-8	TRBJ2-2	CASSVRTGAGELFF
TRBV7-2	TRBJ1-4	CASSYGRNEKLFF
TRBV5-6	TRBJ1-3	CASSLPYGTDGNTIYF
TRBV18	TRBJ2-7	CASSATSGGVEQYF
TRBV9	TRBJ1-3	CASSVDRGNTIYF
TRBV19	TRBJ2-2	CASSVRAHTGELFF
TRBV9	TRBJ1-3	CASSPRWQTNTIYF
TRBV10-2	TRBJ2-7	CASSVLAGGRSQYF
TRBV5-1	TRBJ2-5	CASSLEAGGPGETQYF
TRBV30	TRBJ1-4	CAWRGTTEKLFF
TRBV18	TRBJ2-4	CASSPVQGTQAKNIQYF
TRBV19	TRBJ1-1	CASRLTGYAEAFF
TRBV6-1	TRBJ2-7	CASSEPQGVQYF
TRBV5-6	TRBJ1-2	CASRYTEGGYTF
TRBV21-1	TRBJ1-5	CASSKAKEASNQPQHF